Listed below are T cell receptor beta chains from one sample, sequenced in a study of blood T cell repertoires in COVID-19. Clones were read by immunoSEQ multiplex PCR, and TCRdb kept only the in-frame ones, dropping some. This sample has 90,000 to 110,000 clones, with around 84% found just once. Sequenced sample: peripheral blood. The receptors derive from a woman aged 80 or over with acute or convalescent COVID-19. The CDR3 runs from the conserved cysteine through the conserved F or W. The order of the fields is clone size, J gene, V gene, D gene, CDR3 protein, CDR3 DNA. A D gene is named only where the DNA matches it firmly. A row's size may be missing; if present it is once, few, many or a size class.

clone size: .; J gene: TRBJ2-5; V gene: TRBV5-4; D gene: .; CDR3 protein: CASSPTSSFRETQYF; CDR3 DNA: TGTGCCAGCAGCCCGACTAGTTCCTTTAGGGAGACCCAGTACTTC
clone size: .; J gene: TRBJ2-2; V gene: TRBV10-2; D gene: .; CDR3 protein: CASSANTGELFF; CDR3 DNA: TGCGCCAGCAGTGCTAACACCGGGGAGCTGTTTTTT
clone size: .; J gene: TRBJ1-4; V gene: TRBV4-1; D gene: .; CDR3 protein: CASSQGDGGEKLFF; CDR3 DNA: TGCGCCAGCAGCCAAGGAGACGGAGGGGAAAAACTGTTTTTT
clone size: .; J gene: TRBJ1-2; V gene: TRBV5-1; D gene: .; CDR3 protein: CASSSGGRSGVYGYTF; CDR3 DNA: TGCGCCAGCAGCTCCGGGGGGAGGTCAGGGGTCTATGGCTACACCTTC
clone size: .; J gene: TRBJ2-5; V gene: TRBV7-2; D gene: .; CDR3 protein: CASSLYRGAGTFRAKYF; CDR3 DNA: TGTGCCAGCAGCTTATATCGGGGGGCAGGGACTTTCCGAGCCAAGTACTTC
clone size: .; J gene: TRBJ2-2; V gene: TRBV14; D gene: .; CDR3 protein: CASSRDTNTGELFF; CDR3 DNA: TGTGCCAGCAGCCGTGACACTAACACCGGGGAGCTGTTTTTT
clone size: .; J gene: TRBJ2-1; V gene: TRBV7-9; D gene: TRBD1; CDR3 protein: CASSLGTGSYNEQFF; CDR3 DNA: TGTGCCAGCAGCTTGGGGACAGGATCCTACAATGAGCAGTTCTTC
clone size: .; J gene: TRBJ1-2; V gene: TRBV10-3; D gene: .; CDR3 protein: CAISESGGYGYTF; CDR3 DNA: TGTGCCATCAGTGAGTCTGGAGGGTATGGCTACACCTTC
clone size: .; J gene: TRBJ1-3; V gene: TRBV6-5; D gene: TRBD1; CDR3 protein: CASSYGTANTIYF; CDR3 DNA: TGTGCCAGCAGTTACGGGACAGCCAACACCATATATTTT
clone size: .; J gene: TRBJ1-2; V gene: TRBV28; D gene: .; CDR3 protein: CASSSTASPYGYTF; CDR3 DNA: TGTGCCAGCAGTTCGACAGCCTCTCCCTATGGCTACACCTTC
clone size: .; J gene: TRBJ2-5; V gene: TRBV5-8; D gene: .; CDR3 protein: CASSLIGGETQYF; CDR3 DNA: TGTGCCAGCAGCTTGATAGGGGGAGAGACCCAGTACTTC
clone size: .; J gene: TRBJ2-5; V gene: TRBV12-5; D gene: .; CDR3 protein: CASGLSRETQYF; CDR3 DNA: TGTGCTAGTGGTCTCTCCCGGGAGACCCAGTACTTC
clone size: once; J gene: TRBJ2-1; V gene: TRBV5-4; D gene: TRBD1; CDR3 protein: CASSLPGQGYNEQFF; CDR3 DNA: TGTGCCAGCAGCTTACCGGGACAGGGGTACAATGAGCAGTTCTTC
clone size: .; J gene: TRBJ2-3; V gene: TRBV25-1; D gene: .; CDR3 protein: CASSDTRAGGYTDTQYF; CDR3 DNA: TGTGCCAGCAGTGACACAAGGGCAGGGGGGTACACAGATACGCAGTATTTT
clone size: .; J gene: TRBJ2-1; V gene: TRBV7-2; D gene: .; CDR3 protein: CASSSRKMSSYNEQFF; CDR3 DNA: TGTGCCAGCAGCTCGCGAAAAATGAGCTCCTACAATGAGCAGTTCTTC
clone size: .; J gene: TRBJ1-1; V gene: TRBV13; D gene: .; CDR3 protein: CASSLTGAMNTEAFF; CDR3 DNA: TGTGCCAGCAGCCTGACAGGCGCCATGAACACTGAAGCTTTCTTT
clone size: .; J gene: TRBJ2-1; V gene: TRBV28; D gene: TRBD2; CDR3 protein: CASSGSSGKFDEQFF; CDR3 DNA: TGTGCCAGCAGTGGCTCTAGCGGGAAATTCGATGAGCAGTTCTTC
clone size: .; J gene: TRBJ2-3; V gene: TRBV5-4; D gene: TRBD2; CDR3 protein: CASSLGGSGRPDTQYF; CDR3 DNA: TGTGCCAGCAGCTTGGGGGGTAGCGGGAGACCAGATACGCAGTATTTT
clone size: .; J gene: TRBJ1-5; V gene: TRBV5-6; D gene: .; CDR3 protein: CASSLNTKSNQPQHF; CDR3 DNA: TGTGCCAGCAGCTTGAATACAAAGAGCAATCAGCCCCAGCATTTT
clone size: once; J gene: TRBJ2-2; V gene: TRBV5-4; D gene: .; CDR3 protein: CASNKGRAGELFF; CDR3 DNA: TGTGCCAGCAATAAGGGGCGCGCCGGGGAGCTGTTTTTT
clone size: .; J gene: TRBJ1-6; V gene: TRBV2; D gene: .; CDR3 protein: CASRLQGLNSPLHF; CDR3 DNA: TGTGCCAGCAGGTTACAGGGCCTTAATTCACCCCTCCACTTT
clone size: .; J gene: TRBJ1-5; V gene: TRBV2; D gene: .; CDR3 protein: CASTGSPISSNQPQHF; CDR3 DNA: TGTGCCAGCACGGGGAGCCCCATCTCTAGCAATCAGCCCCAGCATTTT
clone size: .; J gene: TRBJ2-7; V gene: TRBV5-4; D gene: TRBD1; CDR3 protein: CASRAPGQSYEQYF; CDR3 DNA: TGTGCCAGCAGAGCTCCGGGACAGTCCTACGAGCAGTACTTC
clone size: .; J gene: TRBJ2-1; V gene: TRBV19; D gene: TRBD2; CDR3 protein: CASSLTPGLDYEQFF; CDR3 DNA: TGTGCCAGTAGTTTAACGCCGGGACTAGACTATGAGCAGTTCTTC
clone size: .; J gene: TRBJ1-3; V gene: TRBV11-2; D gene: .; CDR3 protein: CASSLPGSGNTIYF; CDR3 DNA: TGTGCCAGCAGCTTGCCGGGATCTGGAAACACCATATATTTT
clone size: .; J gene: TRBJ2-2; V gene: TRBV18; D gene: TRBD2; CDR3 protein: CASSPETSGNTGELFF; CDR3 DNA: TGTGCCAGCTCACCGGAGACTAGCGGGAACACCGGGGAGCTGTTTTTT